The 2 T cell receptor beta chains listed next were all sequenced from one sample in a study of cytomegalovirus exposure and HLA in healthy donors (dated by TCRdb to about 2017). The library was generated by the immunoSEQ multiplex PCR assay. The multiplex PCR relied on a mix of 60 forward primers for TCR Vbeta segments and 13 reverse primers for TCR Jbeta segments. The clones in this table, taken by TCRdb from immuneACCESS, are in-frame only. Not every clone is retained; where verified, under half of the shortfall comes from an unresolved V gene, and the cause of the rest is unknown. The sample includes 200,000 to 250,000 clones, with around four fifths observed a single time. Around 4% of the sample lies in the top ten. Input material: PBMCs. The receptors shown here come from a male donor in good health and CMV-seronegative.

The DNA for the CDR3 is TGTGCCAGCAGCTTGGTGGAGGGGCGCGCCTATGGCTACACCTTC. This gives the protein CASSLVEGRAYGYTF. The chain uses TRBV5-4 and TRBJ1-2, with D possibly matching TRBD1 (5 bases). V was cut by 0 bases and J by 4 bases, with 13 bases left in between. The CDR3 length is 15 residues. Germline V gene data show CDR1 as SGHNT and CDR2 as YYREEE (reference sequence). Full variable domain (missing parts from reference TRBV5-4 and TRBJ1-2): ETGVTQSPTHLIKTRGQQVTLRCSSQSGHNTVSWYQQALGQGPQFIFQYYREEENGRGNFPPRFSGLQFPNYSSELNVNALELDDSALYLCASSLVEGRAYGYTFGSGTRLTVV.

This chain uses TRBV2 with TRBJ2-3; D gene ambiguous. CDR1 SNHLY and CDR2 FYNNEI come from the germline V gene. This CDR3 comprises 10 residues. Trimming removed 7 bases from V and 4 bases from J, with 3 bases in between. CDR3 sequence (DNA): TGTGCCAGCAAGCCAGATACGCAGTATTTT. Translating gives CASKPDTQYF.